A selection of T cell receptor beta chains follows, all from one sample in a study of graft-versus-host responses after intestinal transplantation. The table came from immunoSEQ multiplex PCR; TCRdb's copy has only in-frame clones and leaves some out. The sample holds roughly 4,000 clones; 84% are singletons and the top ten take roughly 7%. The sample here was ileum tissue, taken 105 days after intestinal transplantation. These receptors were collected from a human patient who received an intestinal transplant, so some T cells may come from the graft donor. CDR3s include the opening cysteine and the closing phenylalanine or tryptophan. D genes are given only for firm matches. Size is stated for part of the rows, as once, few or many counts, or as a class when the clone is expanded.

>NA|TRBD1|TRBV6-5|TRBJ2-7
TGTGCCAGCAGTAGACAGGGGTACGAGCAGTACTTC
CASSRQGYEQYF
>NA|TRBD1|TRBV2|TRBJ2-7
TGTGCCAGCAGTAGGACAGGCGGCCTCTACGAGCAGTACTTC
CASSRTGGLYEQYF
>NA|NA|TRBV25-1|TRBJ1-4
TGTGCCAGCAGTAATGGCAGAACTAATGAAAAACTGTTTTTT
CASSNGRTNEKLFF
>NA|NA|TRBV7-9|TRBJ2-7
TGTGCCAGCAGCCCCACCTCAGGGGCTAGCGATTGGGACGAGCAGTACTTC
CASSPTSGASDWDEQYF
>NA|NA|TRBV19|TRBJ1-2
TGTGCCAGTAGTATCCATCCTCTCTCTAACTATGGCTACACCTTC
CASSIHPLSNYGYTF
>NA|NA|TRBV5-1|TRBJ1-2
TGCGCCAGCAGCTTGGAAAACGGTTATGGCTACACCTTC
CASSLENGYGYTF
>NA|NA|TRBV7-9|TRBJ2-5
TGTGCCAGCAGCTTATTGGGAAGCCTCCAAGAGACCCAGTACTTC
CASSLLGSLQETQYF
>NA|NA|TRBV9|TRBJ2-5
TGTGCCAGCAGCGCCCCAGGGGGAGGTGAGACCCAGTACTTC
CASSAPGGGETQYF
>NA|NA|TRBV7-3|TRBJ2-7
TGTGCCAGCAGCTGGTATAAGGGGGGCGAGCAGTACTTC
CASSWYKGGEQYF
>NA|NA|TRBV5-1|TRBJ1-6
TGCGCCAGCAGCTTGGAACACCTTTCACCCCTCCACTTT
CASSLEHLSPLHF
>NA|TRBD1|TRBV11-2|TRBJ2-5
TGTGCCAGCAGCTTTGCCCTGACAGGGTCGGGAGAGACCCAGTACTTC
CASSFALTGSGETQYF
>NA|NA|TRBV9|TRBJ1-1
TGTGCCAGCAGCGTAGGGGCCGGGACGGCGAACACTGAAGCTTTCTTT
CASSVGAGTANTEAFF
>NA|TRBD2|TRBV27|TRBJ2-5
TGTGCCAGCAGTTTATTAGCGGGAGTTGAGACCCAGTACTTC
CASSLLAGVETQYF
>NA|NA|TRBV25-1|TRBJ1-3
TGTGCCAGCAGTGAACCCGGCTCTGGAAACACCATATATTTT
CASSEPGSGNTIYF
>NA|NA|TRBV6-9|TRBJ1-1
TGTGCCAGCACCTCAGCGTCCGAAGCTTTCTTT
CASTSASEAFF
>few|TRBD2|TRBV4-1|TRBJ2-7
TGCGCCAGCAGCCGACTAGCGGGAGGCGAGCAGTACTTC
CASSRLAGGEQYF
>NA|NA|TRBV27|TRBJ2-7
TGTGCCAGCACCCCTAACTACGGTCGCTACGAGCAGTACTTC
CASTPNYGRYEQYF
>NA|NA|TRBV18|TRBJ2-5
TGTGCCAGCTCGCCACAAATAACGGGACGAGAGACCCAGTACTTC
CASSPQITGRETQYF
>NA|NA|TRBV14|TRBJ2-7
TGTGCCAGCAGCCAAAAAAACACCTACGAGCAGTACTTC
CASSQKNTYEQYF
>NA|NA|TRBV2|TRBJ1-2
TGTGCCAGCAGGGCAGCTAACTATGGCTACACCTTC
CASRAANYGYTF
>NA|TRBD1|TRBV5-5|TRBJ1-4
TGTGCCAGCAGCTTGGGACAGGGGTACGAAAAACTGTTTTTT
CASSLGQGYEKLFF
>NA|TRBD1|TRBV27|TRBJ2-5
TGTGCCAGCAGTTTATCCCCGGACAGGGGCGAAGAGACCCAGTACTTC
CASSLSPDRGEETQYF
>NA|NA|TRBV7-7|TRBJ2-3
TGTGCCAGCAGTCTCTCCGGCGCAGATACGCAGTATTTT
CASSLSGADTQYF
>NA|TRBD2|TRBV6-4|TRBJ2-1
TGTGCCAGCAGTGATTTAGCGGGGGCCGGTGAGCAGTTCTTC
CASSDLAGAGEQFF
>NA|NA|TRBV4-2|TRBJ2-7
TGTGCCAGCAGCCAAGATGGACACTCCTACGAGCAGTACTTC
CASSQDGHSYEQYF
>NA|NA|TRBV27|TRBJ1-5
TGTGCCAGCAGTTTTGCGGAATATAGCAATCAGCCCCAGCATTTT
CASSFAEYSNQPQHF
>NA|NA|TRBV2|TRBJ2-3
TGTGCCAGCAGTGAACCGGGGGCAGATACGCAGTATTTT
CASSEPGADTQYF
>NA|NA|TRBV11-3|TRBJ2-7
TGTGCCAGCAGCTTAGAAGGTCTCATTGATGCGCAGTACTTC
CASSLEGLIDAQYF
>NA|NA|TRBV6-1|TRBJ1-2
TGTGCCAGCCAGGGCTATGGCTACACCTTC
CASQGYGYTF
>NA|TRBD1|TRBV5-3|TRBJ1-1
TGTGCCAGAAGCCTCTACTATAGGGGGCGTGACACTGAAGCTTTCTTT
CARSLYYRGRDTEAFF
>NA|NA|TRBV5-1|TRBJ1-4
TGCGCCAGCAAGAAAGGAGGGAATGAAAAACTGTTTTTT
CASKKGGNEKLFF
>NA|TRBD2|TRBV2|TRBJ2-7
TGTGCCAGCACGGGACTAGCGCGGGGTGGGGGGCAGTACTTC
CASTGLARGGGQYF
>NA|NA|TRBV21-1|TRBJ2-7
TGTGCCAGCAGCAAAGCCGGTCCAGGGACAAGCTCCTACGAGCAGTACTTC
CASSKAGPGTSSYEQYF
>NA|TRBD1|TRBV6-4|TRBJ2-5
TGTGCCAGCAGTCCCCGGGACAGGGGCGTCCAAGAGACCCAGTACTTC
CASSPRDRGVQETQYF
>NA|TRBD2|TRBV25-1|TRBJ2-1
TGTGCCAGCAGTGATGGGGGGGCCTACAATGAGCAGTTCTTC
CASSDGGAYNEQFF
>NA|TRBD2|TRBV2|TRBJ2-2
TGTGCCAGCAGTTCAGAGCGGGGGGGCACCGGGGAGCTGTTTTTT
CASSSERGGTGELFF
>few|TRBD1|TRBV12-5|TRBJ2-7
TGTGCTAGTGGTTTGGACAGGGGCTACGAGCAGTACTTC
CASGLDRGYEQYF
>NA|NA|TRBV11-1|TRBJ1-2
TGTGCCAGCAGCTTAATCCAGCCTGGCTACACCTTC
CASSLIQPGYTF
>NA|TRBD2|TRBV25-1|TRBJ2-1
TGTGCCAGCAGTGAGGACCGGGCGGGAGGCCCCTACAATGAGCAGTTCTTC
CASSEDRAGGPYNEQFF
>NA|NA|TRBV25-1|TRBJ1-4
TGTGCCAGCAGTGAGGGGGCAACTAATGAAAAACTGTTTTTT
CASSEGATNEKLFF
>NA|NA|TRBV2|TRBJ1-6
TGTGCCAGCAGTGGCCGGCCCAATTCACCCCTCCACTTT
CASSGRPNSPLHF
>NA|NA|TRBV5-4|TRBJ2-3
TGTGCCAGCAGTTTAGGGGGCACAGATACGCAGTATTTT
CASSLGGTDTQYF